This T cell receptor (beta chain) derives from a study of CD8+ T cells in alopecia areata. As for the study in general: Treatment ran 6 to 18 months, with 6 months of follow-up afterward.

Germline CDR1 is SQVTM and CDR2 is ANQGSEA. This CDR3 has 14 amino acids. Sequencing used cDNA as its template, made by extracting RNA and reverse transcribing it. Generated by immunoSEQ multiplex PCR, the TCRdb table keeps only in-frame clones and is missing some. Of about 97,000 clones in the sample, roughly two fifths were seen once. Sequencing was performed on CD4+ T cells sorted from blood. The sequence came from a human donor with alopecia areata. This chain joins TRBV29-1 and TRBJ2-5; TRBD1 aligns across 11 bases. Matching the DNA end better, TRBJ2-7 makes the J call doubtful. The CDR3 DNA is TGCAGCGTGCGACCGGGACAGGGGGCCTACGAGCAGTACTTC. Translating gives CSVRPGQGAYEQYF.